This T cell receptor beta chain emerged from a study of shared T cell receptors in the human thymus. This clone has only a few counts. This table comes from immunoSEQ multiplex PCR, and its TCRdb copy is limited to in-frame clones, with some not included. Of about 540,000 clones listed, about four fifths are singletons. Germline V gene lookup returns CDR1 MDHEN and CDR2 SYDVKM. The CDR3 contains 14 residues. The V gene lost 6 bases and the J gene lost 4 bases, with 14 bases spanning the gap. This sample also appeared in a second study, on human thymus T cells.

The source material was thymocytes. The gene calls are TRBV28 and TRBJ2-3; no definite D call. The clonotype comes from a boy under two years old with a congenital heart defect. CDR3 in amino acids: CASRPARPADTQYF. The CDR3, as DNA: TGTGCCAGCAGGCCGGCTAGGCCAGCAGATACGCAGTATTTT.